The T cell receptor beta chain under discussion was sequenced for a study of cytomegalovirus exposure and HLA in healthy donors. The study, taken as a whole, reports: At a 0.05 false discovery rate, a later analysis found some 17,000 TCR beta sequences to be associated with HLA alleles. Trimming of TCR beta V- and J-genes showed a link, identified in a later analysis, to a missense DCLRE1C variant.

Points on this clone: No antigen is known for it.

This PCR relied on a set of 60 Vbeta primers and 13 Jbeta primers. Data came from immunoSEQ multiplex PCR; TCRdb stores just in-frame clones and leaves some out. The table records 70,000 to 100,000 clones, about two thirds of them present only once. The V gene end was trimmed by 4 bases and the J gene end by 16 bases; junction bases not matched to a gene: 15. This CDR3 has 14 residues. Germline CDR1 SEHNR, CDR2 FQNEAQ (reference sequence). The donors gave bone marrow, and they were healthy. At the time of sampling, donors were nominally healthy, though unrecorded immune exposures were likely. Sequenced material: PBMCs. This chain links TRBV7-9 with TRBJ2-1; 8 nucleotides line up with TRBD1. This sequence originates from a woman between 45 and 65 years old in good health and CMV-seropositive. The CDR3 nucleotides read TGTGCCAGCAGCTCCTCCCCGCATGGGACAGGCGATTTCTTC. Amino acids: CASSSSPHGTGDFF.